These 6 T cell receptor beta chains came from one sample sequenced in a study of read filtering for tumor transcriptome and immune sequencing. From roughly 0.4 ug of RNA, a library with molecular barcoded alpha/delta and beta/gamma adaptors was made. TCRdb independently ran MiXCR on the reads; one entry per CDR3 protein. The data hold more than 100,000 distinct CDR3 sequences, with approximately 13% observed a single time. The sample consisted of a population of CD138-negative cells sorted from bone marrow. Receptors were obtained from a donor aged 40 or older with multiple myeloma.

There are many counts of this clonotype. The chain uses TRBV20-1 and TRBJ2-3; D is unclear. Germline V lookup: CDR1 DFQATT, CDR2 SNEGSKA (reference sequence). V was pared by 0 bases and J by 0 bases, with 13 bases between. This CDR3 comprises 16 residues. In DNA, the CDR3 is TGCAGTGCTAGAGATTATAGGCGGTCAAGCACAGATACGCAGTATTTT. It specifies CSARDYRRSSTDTQYF.

This clonotype was seen more than once but under ten times. The junction and the germline gene differ at one end; a read error may be behind it. The rearrangement joins TRBV20-1 to TRBJ2-5; TRBD2 agrees at 7 bases. The CDR3 length is 13 residues. Germline V gene sequence: CDR1 DFQATT, CDR2 SNEGSKA (reference sequence). The CDR3 DNA sequence: TGCAGTGCTAGGGGGGTAGCGGGCAAAGGTTACCACTTC. The encoded protein is CSARGVAGKGYHF.

Only a few counts were recorded for this clonotype. Just one base apart from a much larger clone, this may be a read error. This rearrangement joins TRBV4-3 to TRBJ2-3; 8 bases agree with TRBD2. J was trimmed by 8 bases and V by 1 base; bases with no gene match: 14. The CDR3 covers 17 residues. CDR1 is LGHNA, CDR2 YSLEER, per germline. CDR3 nucleotide sequence: TGCGCCAGCAGCCAAGTCGATTGGGCGGGAGGCCCAGGTACGCAGTATTTT. It encodes CASSQVDWAGGPGTQYF.

This clonotype was found many times. The genes are TRBV12-3 or TRBV12-4 and TRBJ2-1, with 8 positions matching TRBD2. This CDR3 spans 13 amino acids. The J segment lost 5 bases and the V segment lost 6 bases, leaving 3 bases of the junction unmatched. The CDR3, as DNA: TGTGCCAGCAGAGAACTAGCGGACAATGAGCAGTTCTTC. This translates into CASRELADNEQFF.

This clonotype has a count of ten or more. The genes are TRBV29-1 and TRBJ1-6; 7 bases map to TRBD1. This CDR3 contains 13 residues. The junction had 4 bases not matched to a gene; V was cut back by 5 bases and J by 6 bases. Germline CDR1 and CDR2: SQVTM and ANQGSEA. In DNA form, the CDR3 reads TGCAGCGTTTCTCGGGACAGTAATTCACCCCTCCACTTT. Protein product: CSVSRDSNSPLHF.

In this sample, this clonotype turned up many times. V is TRBV9 and J is TRBJ2-7, with TRBD2 identical over 15 bases. The CDR3 has 16 amino acids. The junction had 3 bases not matched to a gene; V was cut back by 3 bases and J by 2 bases. The V gene's germline CDR1 is SGDLS and CDR2 YYNGEE. The CDR3, as DNA: TGTGCCAGCAGCGGGGGACTAGCGGGAGGAACCTACGAGCAGTACTTC. Translation gives CASSGGLAGGTYEQYF.